This T cell receptor (beta chain) derives from a study of healthy donors' naive CD4 and CD8 T cells. Study-wide points: Negatively charged CDR3s marked CD8+ lineage; positively charged CDR3s marked CD4+ lineage. Most V and J genes were reportedly biased between naive CD4+ and CD8+ cells.

The CDR3 is 16 amino acids. Germline loops: CDR1 LNHNV, CDR2 YYDKDF (reference sequence). The V end lost 0 bases, the J end lost 0 bases, and 10 bases lay between the germline ends. Starting from approximately 500 ng of total RNA, TCR libraries were made with linear amplification. Using its own MiXCR run on the reads, TCRdb lists one record per CDR3 protein. Seen here are 150,000 to 200,000 distinct CDR3 sequences, about 74% observed once, and the top ten hold more than 2%. The sample holds a few counts of this clonotype. The antigen is undetermined. The sequence was collected from a pool of human donors in good health; the sample pools cells from several healthy donors. The chain links TRBV15 to TRBJ2-3; D uncertain. Sequencing was carried out using naive CD4+ and CD8+ T cells sorted from blood, pooled from several donors. This CDR3 reads CATSRDQGDSTDTQYF. The CDR3 coding sequence is TGTGCCACCAGCAGAGATCAAGGTGATAGCACAGATACGCAGTATTTT.